The 11 T cell receptor beta chains given below trace back to one sample, sequenced in a study of cytomegalovirus exposure and HLA in healthy donors. PCR was performed using 60 Vbeta and 13 Jbeta primers. Assay: immunoSEQ multiplex PCR; the TCRdb copy retains only in-frame clones and omits some. Here the sample spans 150,000 to 200,000 clones, about 88% being singletons. Sequenced input: PBMCs. The receptors stem from a woman aged 18-29 years in good health and CMV-seronegative.

The rearrangement links TRBV18 to TRBJ1-3, with D uncertain. The V end lost 3 bases, the J end lost 0 bases, and 12 bases lay between the germline ends. The CDR3 consists of 16 residues. The germline CDR1 and CDR2 sequences are KGHSH and LQKENI. The CDR3 DNA sequence: TGTGCCAGCTCACCCCGGTCGCGGGACTCTGGAAACACCATATATTTT. It specifies CASSPRSRDSGNTIYF.

About this clone: At one of its ends the junction is not consistent with the germline gene, which may arise from a read error. The J gene is TRBJ1-5, the V gene TRBV13, with 9 bases aligning to TRBD1. This CDR3 has 14 residues. CDR1 is PRHDT and CDR2 is FYEKMQ in the germline V gene (reference sequence). The CDR3: CASSLGQGKQPQHF. The CDR3, as DNA: TGTGCCAGCAGCCTAGGACAGGGGAAACAGCCCCAGCATTTT.

This chain links TRBV30 with TRBJ1-2; the match to TRBD1 covers 8 bases. V gave up 0 bases and J gave up 4 bases; unmatched junction bases: 7. CDR1 GTSNPN and CDR2 SVGIG come from the germline V gene (reference sequence). CDR3 length: 15 residues. The CDR3 sequence: CAWSVWDRTSYGYTF. Written as DNA, the CDR3 is TGTGCCTGGAGTGTATGGGACAGGACATCCTATGGCTACACCTTC.

The genes are TRBV19 and TRBJ2-1; 7 bases map to TRBD2. Germline V gene sequence: CDR1 LNHDA, CDR2 SQIVND (reference sequence). V lost 1 base to trimming and J lost 8 bases; unmatched junction nucleotides: 8. The CDR3 loop spans 15 amino acids. CDR3: CASSIGGGNGDEQFF. The CDR3 DNA reads TGTGCCAGTAGTATAGGCGGGGGTAACGGCGATGAGCAGTTCTTC.

The chain combines TRBV14 with TRBJ2-2; 13 bases line up with TRBD2. Looked up from germline, CDR1 is SGHDN and CDR2 is FVKESK. This CDR3 spans 18 amino acids. Losses at the gene ends were 2 bases for V and 8 bases for J; bases not matched to a gene: 11. The CDR3 DNA sequence: TGTGCCAGCAGCCAATGGACTAGCGGGGGCCGTCCAACGGGGGAGCTGTTTTTT. Encoded protein: CASSQWTSGGRPTGELFF.

This clone was counted only a few times. The genes are TRBV5-1 and TRBJ1-4, with 10 bases that match TRBD1. The CDR3 extends over 15 amino acids. The junction had 7 bases not matched to a gene; V was cut back by 3 bases and J by 8 bases. Per the germline V gene, CDR1 is SGHRS and CDR2 is YFSETQ. The CDR3 DNA sequence: TGCGCCAGCAGCTCGACAGGGGGCGAGTGGGAAAAACTGTTTTTT. This translates into CASSSTGGEWEKLFF.

The rearrangement uses TRBV4-1 and TRBJ2-1, with 7 bases matching TRBD1. CDR1 is MGHRA, CDR2 YSYEKL, per germline. V shed 1 base, J shed 9 bases, and the junction held 15 bases outside the gene matches. The CDR3 length is 17 residues. The CDR3: CASSQGVGGEDYGEQFF. The CDR3 DNA reads as TGCGCCAGCAGCCAAGGAGTAGGGGGCGAAGATTACGGTGAGCAGTTCTTC.

J is TRBJ2-1 and V is TRBV19, with 9 bases identical to TRBD2. The CDR3 loop spans 20 amino acids. With V trimmed by 4 bases and J by 1 base, 17 bases remained unmatched. Germline CDR1 reads LNHDA; CDR2 reads SQIVND (reference sequence). The CDR3 sequence is CASSTTRGRAPKLSYNEQFF. The CDR3 DNA reads TGTGCCAGTAGTACCACCCGCGGGAGGGCCCCAAAATTGTCCTACAATGAGCAGTTCTTC.

The chain couples TRBV7-9 to TRBJ2-2, with 11 bases that match TRBD2. Trimming cost V 5 bases and J 4 bases; bases outside gene matches: 3. Germline lookup yields CDR1 SEHNR and CDR2 FQNEAQ (reference sequence). There are 15 residues in the CDR3. The CDR3 spells CASSTSGSATGELFF. The DNA for the CDR3 is TGTGCCAGCAGCACTAGCGGGAGCGCCACCGGGGAGCTGTTTTTT.

The chain uses TRBV15 and TRBJ1-5; D unresolved. This CDR3 is 12 amino acids long. Germline V gives CDR1 LNHNV, CDR2 YYDKDF (reference sequence). V shed 7 bases and J shed 2 bases, with 6 bases lying between them. The CDR3 nucleotides are TGTGCCACCAAAGCGGGCAATCAGCCCCAGCATTTT. Encoded protein: CATKAGNQPQHF.

This chain connects TRBV6-5 to TRBJ1-2; D ambiguous. Germline CDR1 reads MNHEY; CDR2 reads SVGAGI. This CDR3 spans 13 amino acids. V was clipped by 2 bases and J by 1 base, with 5 bases between them. CDR3 DNA: TGTGCCAGCAGTTACAATCTTAACTATGGCTACACCTTC. This gives the protein CASSYNLNYGYTF.